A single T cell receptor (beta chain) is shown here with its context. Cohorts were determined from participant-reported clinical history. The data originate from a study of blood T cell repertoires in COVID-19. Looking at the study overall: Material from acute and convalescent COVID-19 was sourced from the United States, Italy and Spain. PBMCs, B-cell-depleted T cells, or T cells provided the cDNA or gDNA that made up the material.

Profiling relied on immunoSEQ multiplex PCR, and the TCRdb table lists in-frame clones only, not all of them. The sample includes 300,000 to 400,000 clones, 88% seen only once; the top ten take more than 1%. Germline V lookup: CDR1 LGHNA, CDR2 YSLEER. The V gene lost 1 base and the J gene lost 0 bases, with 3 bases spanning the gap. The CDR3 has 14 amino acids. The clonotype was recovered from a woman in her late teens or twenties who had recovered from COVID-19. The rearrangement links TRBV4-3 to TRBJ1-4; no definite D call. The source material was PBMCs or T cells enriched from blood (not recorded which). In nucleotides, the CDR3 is TGCGCCAGCAGCCAAGGTACAACTAATGAAAAACTGTTTTTT. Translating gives CASSQGTTNEKLFF.